This T cell receptor beta chain was obtained from a study of cytomegalovirus exposure and HLA in healthy donors. General study findings and limits: It was confirmed in vitro that a few of the CMV-associated chains were specific for CMV antigens. In an earlier analysis, most TCR beta V segments were productive about 90% or about 30% of the time. Around 160 TCR beta chains were listed as cytomegalovirus-associated. Across donors, sequencing depth was assumed by presence/absence analyses to be roughly uniform.

The V and J ends lost 5 bases and 4 bases respectively, with 13 bases between them. Germline lookup yields CDR1 MNHNY and CDR2 SVGAGI (reference sequence). This CDR3 comprises 14 residues. It was with 60 Vbeta and 13 Jbeta primers that the PCR ran. Data came from immunoSEQ multiplex PCR; TCRdb stores just in-frame clones and leaves some out. The profile shows nearly 110,000 clones, approximately 79% of them singletons. In the case of this clone: The antigen is not known.

The TCR comes from a woman in her thirties or forties in good health and CMV-seropositive. Sequencing used PBMCs. The chain recombines TRBV6-6 with TRBJ2-3; unclear D gene. CDR3 residues: CASSALRLSDTQYF. For the CDR3, the DNA is TGTGCCAGCAGTGCCCTTCGTCTATCAGATACGCAGTATTTT.